This is a list of T cell receptor beta chains from one sample in a study of stem cell transplantation in POMP-related autoinflammatory disease. Produced via immunoSEQ multiplex PCR; TCRdb's table is partial and in-frame only. The sample lists around 32,000 clones, just over 85% occurring once. The starting material was CD4+ T cells from PBMCs, obtained before stem cell transplantation. Receptors were obtained from a human donor with POMP-related autoinflammation and immune dysregulation (PRAID). Each CDR3 is given with its conserved first and last residue. Fields, in order: V gene, clone size, J gene, D gene, CDR3 protein, CDR3 DNA. The D gene is left open where the match is weak. Only some rows state a clone size, as once, few, many or a class for expanded clones.

V gene: TRBV7-9; clone size: NA; J gene: TRBJ1-2; D gene: NA; CDR3 protein: CASSLAQGFGYGYTF; CDR3 DNA: TGTGCCAGCAGCTTAGCACAGGGATTTGGCTATGGCTACACCTTC
V gene: TRBV19; clone size: NA; J gene: TRBJ2-7; D gene: TRBD2; CDR3 protein: CASSRTGTSPFNSYEQYF; CDR3 DNA: TGTGCCAGTAGTAGAACCGGGACTAGTCCCTTTAACTCCTACGAGCAGTACTTC
V gene: TRBV6-5; clone size: NA; J gene: TRBJ1-6; D gene: TRBD1; CDR3 protein: CASSWTGGYNSPLHF; CDR3 DNA: TGTGCCAGCAGTTGGACAGGGGGCTATAATTCACCCCTCCACTTT
V gene: TRBV6-5; clone size: NA; J gene: TRBJ1-1; D gene: TRBD1; CDR3 protein: CASSYRQGMNTEAFF; CDR3 DNA: TGTGCCAGCAGTTACCGACAGGGGATGAACACTGAAGCTTTCTTT
V gene: TRBV7-9; clone size: NA; J gene: TRBJ2-2; D gene: NA; CDR3 protein: CASSFGNRGGTNTGELFF; CDR3 DNA: TGTGCCAGCAGCTTCGGGAATAGGGGGGGAACCAACACCGGGGAGCTGTTTTTT
V gene: TRBV5-4; clone size: NA; J gene: TRBJ1-2; D gene: TRBD1; CDR3 protein: CASSLFDRGPPDQAGYTF; CDR3 DNA: TGTGCCAGCAGCTTGTTCGACAGGGGGCCCCCCGACCAGGCTGGCTACACCTTC
V gene: TRBV4-2; clone size: NA; J gene: TRBJ1-6; D gene: TRBD1; CDR3 protein: CASSQDPTGGISPLHF; CDR3 DNA: TGTGCCAGCAGCCAAGATCCGACAGGGGGAATTTCACCCCTCCACTTT
V gene: TRBV19; clone size: NA; J gene: TRBJ2-6; D gene: NA; CDR3 protein: CASSRLEQLFSGANVLTF; CDR3 DNA: TGTGCCAGTAGCCGATTGGAGCAGCTATTCTCTGGGGCCAACGTCCTGACTTTC
V gene: TRBV9; clone size: NA; J gene: TRBJ1-6; D gene: NA; CDR3 protein: CASSALDRVYNSPLHF; CDR3 DNA: TGTGCCAGCAGCGCCCTCGATAGGGTCTATAATTCACCCCTCCACTTT
V gene: TRBV6-1; clone size: NA; J gene: TRBJ2-4; D gene: TRBD2; CDR3 protein: CASSAASGDGENIQYF; CDR3 DNA: TGTGCCAGCAGTGCTGCTAGCGGGGACGGGGAAAACATTCAGTACTTC
V gene: TRBV4-2; clone size: NA; J gene: TRBJ2-4; D gene: TRBD2; CDR3 protein: CASSQAASGGAKNIQYF; CDR3 DNA: TGTGCCAGCAGCCAAGCGGCTAGCGGGGGGGCCAAAAACATTCAGTACTTC
V gene: TRBV7-9; clone size: NA; J gene: TRBJ2-3; D gene: NA; CDR3 protein: CASSLVQAKDTQYF; CDR3 DNA: TGTGCCAGCAGCTTAGTACAGGCCAAAGATACGCAGTATTTT
V gene: TRBV13; clone size: NA; J gene: TRBJ2-6; D gene: NA; CDR3 protein: CASSLYGANVLTF; CDR3 DNA: TGTGCCAGCAGCTTATATGGGGCCAACGTCCTGACTTTC
V gene: TRBV2; clone size: NA; J gene: TRBJ2-3; D gene: TRBD2; CDR3 protein: CASSELAGGSSTDTQYF; CDR3 DNA: TGTGCCAGCAGTGAGCTAGCGGGGGGGTCTAGCACAGATACGCAGTATTTT
V gene: TRBV6-6; clone size: NA; J gene: TRBJ2-1; D gene: TRBD1; CDR3 protein: CASSYGTGAYEQFF; CDR3 DNA: TGTGCCAGCAGTTACGGGACAGGGGCATATGAGCAGTTCTTC
V gene: TRBV11-2; clone size: NA; J gene: TRBJ2-1; D gene: NA; CDR3 protein: CASSLAPLRANEQFF; CDR3 DNA: TGTGCCAGCAGCTTGGCCCCTTTGCGGGCCAATGAGCAGTTCTTC
V gene: TRBV2; clone size: once; J gene: TRBJ2-1; D gene: TRBD2; CDR3 protein: CASSEGLAGGRRFF; CDR3 DNA: TGTGCCAGCAGTGAAGGACTAGCGGGGGGCCGGAGATTCTTC
V gene: TRBV9; clone size: NA; J gene: TRBJ1-2; D gene: NA; CDR3 protein: CASSVTQFQDYGYTF; CDR3 DNA: TGTGCCAGCAGCGTAACTCAGTTCCAGGACTATGGCTACACCTTC
V gene: TRBV5-1; clone size: NA; J gene: TRBJ1-3; D gene: NA; CDR3 protein: CASSLERGNTIYF; CDR3 DNA: TGCGCCAGCAGCTTGGAAAGGGGAAACACCATATATTTT
V gene: TRBV29-1; clone size: once; J gene: TRBJ2-5; D gene: NA; CDR3 protein: CSVAFGRREETQYF; CDR3 DNA: TGCAGCGTTGCTTTTGGCAGGCGGGAAGAGACCCAGTACTTC
V gene: TRBV4-1; clone size: NA; J gene: TRBJ1-6; D gene: NA; CDR3 protein: CASSQDRGSYNSPLHF; CDR3 DNA: TGCGCCAGCAGCCAAGATCGGGGCTCCTATAATTCACCCCTCCACTTT
V gene: TRBV9; clone size: NA; J gene: TRBJ1-3; D gene: NA; CDR3 protein: CASSSYSGNTIYF; CDR3 DNA: TGTGCCAGCAGCTCCTACTCTGGAAACACCATATATTTT
V gene: TRBV28; clone size: NA; J gene: TRBJ1-2; D gene: TRBD1; CDR3 protein: CASSFLNRGRDYGYTF; CDR3 DNA: TGTGCCAGCAGTTTCCTCAACAGGGGGCGGGACTATGGCTACACCTTC
V gene: TRBV6-1; clone size: NA; J gene: TRBJ1-1; D gene: NA; CDR3 protein: CASSFPDPTNTEAFF; CDR3 DNA: TGTGCCAGCAGTTTTCCCGATCCGACTAACACTGAAGCTTTCTTT
V gene: TRBV5-1; clone size: once; J gene: TRBJ2-1; D gene: NA; CDR3 protein: CASSFMPGINEQFF; CDR3 DNA: TGCGCCAGCAGCTTCATGCCCGGGATCAATGAGCAGTTCTTC
V gene: TRBV29-1; clone size: once; J gene: TRBJ1-1; D gene: NA; CDR3 protein: CSVDLGNTEAFF; CDR3 DNA: TGCAGCGTTGATTTGGGGAACACTGAAGCTTTCTTT
V gene: TRBV6-1; clone size: once; J gene: TRBJ2-1; D gene: NA; CDR3 protein: CASSDPTDPSYNEQFF; CDR3 DNA: TGTGCCAGCAGTGACCCGACAGACCCCTCCTACAATGAGCAGTTCTTC
V gene: TRBV30; clone size: NA; J gene: TRBJ2-1; D gene: NA; CDR3 protein: CAWSVRLPDNEQFF; CDR3 DNA: TGTGCCTGGAGTGTACGACTACCCGACAATGAGCAGTTCTTC
V gene: TRBV5-1; clone size: NA; J gene: TRBJ2-5; D gene: NA; CDR3 protein: CGQIRDSETQYF; CDR3 DNA: TGCGGCCAGATCCGGGACTCAGAGACCCAGTACTTC
V gene: TRBV29-1; clone size: NA; J gene: TRBJ1-4; D gene: NA; CDR3 protein: CSVGLGNEKLFF; CDR3 DNA: TGCAGCGTTGGTCTAGGGAATGAAAAACTGTTTTTT
V gene: TRBV27; clone size: NA; J gene: TRBJ2-3; D gene: NA; CDR3 protein: CASSSDRPWDTQYF; CDR3 DNA: TGTGCCAGCAGTTCCGACAGACCATGGGATACGCAGTATTTT
V gene: TRBV6-6; clone size: NA; J gene: TRBJ1-3; D gene: NA; CDR3 protein: CASSYSGRPSGNTIYF; CDR3 DNA: TGTGCCAGCAGTTACTCAGGGCGTCCTTCTGGAAACACCATATATTTT
V gene: TRBV5-1; clone size: NA; J gene: TRBJ2-1; D gene: TRBD2; CDR3 protein: CASSPGLAGHEQFF; CDR3 DNA: TGCGCCAGCAGCCCGGGACTAGCGGGGCATGAGCAGTTCTTC
V gene: TRBV19; clone size: NA; J gene: TRBJ2-2; D gene: NA; CDR3 protein: CASSILGVTGELFF; CDR3 DNA: TGTGCCAGTAGTATCTTAGGGGTCACCGGGGAGCTGTTTTTT
V gene: TRBV5-1; clone size: NA; J gene: TRBJ1-2; D gene: TRBD1; CDR3 protein: CASSEGDRDTGYTF; CDR3 DNA: TGCGCCAGCAGCGAGGGGGACAGGGATACGGGCTACACCTTC
V gene: TRBV6-5; clone size: NA; J gene: TRBJ2-3; D gene: NA; CDR3 protein: CASRLVPTDTQYF; CDR3 DNA: TGTGCCAGCAGACTAGTACCCACAGATACGCAGTATTTT